Shown below are 20 T cell receptor beta chains from a single sample sequenced in a study of T cells after yellow fever vaccination. A single record per CDR3 protein comes from TCRdb applying MiXCR to the 5' RACE reads. Found here are tens of thousands of distinct CDR3 sequences, approximately 6.1% of them singletons; the top ten hold under 45%. The sample consisted of CD8+ T cells sorted from PBMCs, taken around 45 days after the first yellow fever vaccination. The source is a man aged 18 to 30 who received the YFV17D yellow fever vaccine.

At least ten counts were recorded for this clonotype. This chain links TRBV6-5 with TRBJ1-6; D remains ambiguous. V lost 8 bases and J 2 bases, leaving 13 bases between the germline ends. Germline CDR1 MNHEY, CDR2 SVGAGI. The CDR3 contains 15 residues. The CDR3 coding sequence is TGTGCCAGCCAAGGGCCCCTAGCCTATAATTCACCCCTCCACTTT. Encoded protein: CASQGPLAYNSPLHF.

The V call is TRBV4-1, the J call TRBJ1-1, with TRBD1 identical over 7 bases. Germline CDR1 and CDR2: MGHRA and YSYEKL. V shed 5 bases, J shed 4 bases, and the junction held 16 bases outside the gene matches. The CDR3 has 17 amino acids. Here the CDR3 reads CASSDPPPTGTPTEAFF. The CDR3 nucleotides are TGCGCCAGCAGCGACCCACCGCCGACAGGGACCCCCACTGAAGCTTTCTTT.

This clonotype was detected many times. The gene calls are TRBV4-1 and TRBJ2-7; 9 bases are shared with TRBD1. Germline assignment: CDR1 MGHRA and CDR2 YSYEKL. The CDR3 runs 14 residues. V was pared by 3 bases and J by 3 bases, with 3 bases of the junction left unmatched. The CDR3 spells CASSQGTGNYEQYF. The CDR3 DNA follows: TGCGCCAGCAGCCAGGGGACAGGGAACTACGAGCAGTACTTC.

Only a few counts were recorded for this clonotype. The chain is built from TRBV7-6 and TRBJ1-5; TRBD1 might be the D (6 bases). Trimming took 0 bases from V and 3 from J, leaving 18 bases between them. Germline CDR1 and CDR2: SGHVS and FNYEAQ. The CDR3 runs 18 residues. This chain's CDR3 is CASSLAWVWGHFNQPQHF. CDR3 in DNA: TGTGCCAGCAGCTTAGCGTGGGTGTGGGGACACTTCAATCAGCCCCAGCATTTT.

There are many counts of this clonotype. The chain combines TRBV3-1 with TRBJ2-5, with D unresolved. This CDR3 spans 13 amino acids. Germline CDR1 and CDR2: LGHDT and YNNKEL (reference sequence). The germline V and J ends were trimmed by 1 base and 3 bases, with 6 bases remaining between them. The chain's CDR3 is CASSQVTEETQYF. For the CDR3, the DNA is TGTGCCAGCAGCCAAGTAACAGAAGAGACCCAGTACTTC.

In its sample, this clonotype was seen a few times. The chain links TRBV7-6 to TRBJ2-1; D unclear. Per the germline V gene, CDR1 is SGHVS and CDR2 is FNYEAQ. Deletions cut 3 bases from V and 0 bases from J, with 6 bases between. CDR3 length equals 14 residues. The CDR3 is CASSFPASYNEQFF. The DNA of the CDR3 is TGTGCCAGCAGCTTCCCAGCCTCCTACAATGAGCAGTTCTTC.

Many counts were recorded for this clonotype. The chain has TRBV5-1 and TRBJ2-1; TRBD1 aligns across 7 bases. CDR1 is SGHRS and CDR2 is YFSETQ in the germline V gene. J was trimmed by 2 bases and V by 2 bases; bases with no gene match: 4. The CDR3 covers 15 residues. CDR3 sequence reads: CASSLRGPAYNEQFF. CDR3 in DNA: TGCGCCAGCAGCTTAAGGGGGCCAGCCTACAATGAGCAGTTCTTC.

A note on this clonotype: A single base separates this from a much larger clone, so it may be a read error. The V gene is TRBV4-1, the J gene TRBJ2-7; 7 bases fit TRBD1. Germline CDR1 is MGHRA and CDR2 is YSYEKL. The CDR3 totals 13 residues. The CDR3 sequence is CANSQRQGYEQYF. CDR3 nucleotide sequence: TGCGCCAACAGCCAGAGACAGGGTTACGAGCAGTACTTC.

This clonotype was seen only once. The chain joins TRBV7-8 to TRBJ2-3; D possibly corresponds to TRBD2 (7 bases). The V end lost 3 bases, the J end lost 2 bases, and 12 bases lay between the germline ends. Germline V gene lookup returns CDR1 SGHVS and CDR2 FQNEAQ. The CDR3 covers 15 residues. The CDR3 DNA sequence: TGTGCCAGCAGCTTTTTGGGGGGGCCCACAGATACGCAGTATTTT. It translates to CASSFLGGPTDTQYF. The full variable domain, with the rest looked up from reference TRBV7-8 and TRBJ2-3, is GAGVSQSPRYKVAKRGQDVALRCDPISGHVSLFWYQQALGQGPEFLTYFQNEAQLDKSGLPSDRFFAERPEGSVSTLKIQRTQQEDSAVYLCASSFLGGPTDTQYFGPGTRLTVL.

The rearrangement uses TRBV4-2 and TRBJ1-2; the D is unclear. This CDR3 contains 14 residues. Between the trimmed V and J ends, which lost 3 bases and 4 bases, there was a span of 12 bases. Germline values: CDR1 LGHNA, CDR2 YNFKEQ. Here the CDR3 DNA reads TGTGCCAGCAGCCATGGCCAACCGGGCTATGGCTACACCTTC. Protein: CASSHGQPGYGYTF.

The gene calls are TRBV6-2 or TRBV6-3 and TRBJ1-5; 9 bases agree with TRBD1. The CDR3 has 17 residues. CDR1 and CDR2 (germline): MNHEY, SVGEGT. Trimming at V came to 2 bases and at J to 4 bases, leaving 9 bases not matched to a gene. The CDR3 coding sequence is TGTGCCAGCAGTTACCCCCGGGACAGGGTGTATAATCAGCCCCAGCATTTT. Translating it yields CASSYPRDRVYNQPQHF.

This clonotype was observed at least ten times. The chain recombines TRBV7-6 with TRBJ1-2; D remains unclear. The CDR3 runs 15 residues. Per germline, CDR1 SGHVS and CDR2 FNYEAQ. With 5 bases removed from V and 5 bases from J, the gap between germline ends came to 18 bases. CDR3 loop: CASSPRTDPYYGYTF. The CDR3 coding sequence is TGTGCCAGCAGCCCCCGGACTGACCCCTATTATGGCTACACCTTC.

The rearrangement uses TRBV4-1 and TRBJ1-6; D perhaps matches TRBD1 (5 bases). Deletions cut 1 base from V and 9 bases from J, with 19 bases between. Germline V gene sequence: CDR1 MGHRA, CDR2 YSYEKL. The CDR3 is 17 amino acids. The CDR3: CASSQGRQGRVGSPLHF. In DNA, the CDR3 is TGCGCCAGCAGCCAAGGGAGGCAGGGAAGAGTTGGTTCACCCCTCCACTTT.

This clonotype was counted at least ten times. The rearrangement links TRBV20-1 to TRBJ2-2, with 11 positions matching TRBD1. Trimming took 5 bases from V and 5 from J; bases not matched to a gene: 7. The CDR3 has 15 residues. Per germline, CDR1 DFQATT and CDR2 SNEGSKA (reference sequence). This CDR3 is CSALRGQGVTGELFF. CDR3 in DNA: TGCAGTGCTTTACGGGGACAGGGGGTGACCGGGGAGCTGTTTTTT.

The CDR3 loop reads CASSQDLSSGNTIYF. The DNA for the CDR3 is TGCGCCAGCAGCCAAGATCTGAGCTCTGGAAACACCATATATTTT. V is TRBV4-1 and J is TRBJ1-3; no firm D call. The CDR3 sequence is 15 residues long. Germline V lookup: CDR1 MGHRA, CDR2 YSYEKL. The V end lost 0 bases, the J end lost 0 bases, and 6 bases lay between the germline ends.

Comment on this clonotype: A much larger clone differs by one base, so this may be a read error. This chain links TRBV7-9 with TRBJ2-5, with D uncertain. Per germline, CDR1 SEHNR and CDR2 FQNEAQ (reference sequence). The CDR3 extends over 11 amino acids. The germline V and J ends were trimmed by 3 bases and 10 bases, with 9 bases remaining between them. CDR3 amino acids: CASSFGPIQYF. CDR3 coding DNA: TGTGCCAGCAGCTTCGGACCGATCCAGTACTTC.

This clonotype appeared a few times. This chain joins TRBV4-2 and TRBJ1-6; maybe TRBD1 (5 bases). The CDR3 has 15 amino acids. Per the germline V gene, CDR1 is LGHNA and CDR2 is YNFKEQ. The V gene lost 7 bases and the J gene lost 6 bases, with 16 bases spanning the gap. CDR3 protein: CASNLFREINSPLHF. CDR3 in DNA: TGTGCCAGCAACCTGTTCAGGGAAATTAATTCACCCCTCCACTTT.

V is TRBV12-3 or TRBV12-4 and J is TRBJ2-1; D tentatively reads TRBD1 or TRBD2 (5 bases each). Deletions cut 5 bases from V and 10 bases from J, with 12 bases between. The CDR3 totals 12 residues. CDR3 nucleotides: TGTGCCAGCAGTATCTCCGGGACCGAGCAGTTCTTC. Amino acids: CASSISGTEQFF.

In its sample, this clonotype was seen a few times. V and J are TRBV7-2 and TRBJ2-7; the D call may be TRBD1 or TRBD2 (7 bases each). The ends were cut back, 2 bases at V and 0 bases at J, with 17 bases in the middle. CDR3 length: 17 residues. Germline CDR1 reads SGHTA; CDR2 reads FQGNSA. This CDR3 reads CASSLSQGGAASYEQYF. DNA for the CDR3: TGTGCCAGCAGCTTATCTCAGGGGGGGGCCGCCTCCTACGAGCAGTACTTC.

The sample holds many counts of this clonotype. A much larger clone lies a single base off, so this may be a read error. The conserved final phenylalanine or tryptophan is absent from the CDR3, which likely points to a read error. The chain employs TRBV27 and TRBJ1-1; no clear D gene. CDR3 length equals 14 residues. Germline loops: CDR1 MNHEY, CDR2 SMNVEV (reference sequence). The V end lost 7 bases, the J end lost 1 base, and 13 bases lay between the germline ends. CDR3 DNA: TGTGCCAGCACCCTGACGAGTGCGAACACTGAAGCTTTCCTT. It yields the protein CASTLTSANTEAFL.